This TCR beta chain was observed in a study of T cells in localized non-small cell lung cancer (dated by TCRdb to 2020 to 2022). In the study overall: T cell repertoires of a few hundred early-stage NSCLC patients were analyzed, with tumors being compared against uninvolved tumor-adjacent lungs. All 240 or so NSCLC patients in the cohort were treatment-naive and had localized lung tumors that were resected. A mean age of about 66 years was recorded for the NSCLC patients, of whom roughly 130 were male and 100 to 110 were female. General conclusions and limits of the study: Higher T cell density in blood was associated with longer overall survival, whereas higher clonality in adjacent lung was associated with shorter survival. Because multi-region tumor sequencing was not done, intratumor heterogeneity could not be ruled out. Of the top 100 tumor clones, a median of roughly 56 were detected in paired uninvolved adjacent lung; around 27 were also among that lung's top 100. The highest T cell clonality was observed in uninvolved tumor-adjacent lung, where clonality exceeded that of tumor, suggesting that antigenic responses were more focused in uninvolved tumor-adjacent lung. Because of the exploratory design, TCR variables were selected using unadjusted p-values without false-discovery rate correction.

Spanning cysteine to phenylalanine, the CDR3 consists of 16 amino acids. Left in the record is the CDR3 DNA by itself, 48 bases read in frame from the first base. The V and J ends are trimmed by 4 bases and 7 bases, leaving 23 bases between them. CDR1 and CDR2, looked up from the germline V gene, are ENHRY and SYGVKD. The immunoSEQ Assay was used to sequence TCR beta CDR3 regions from DNA. Under the source paper's analysis protocol: To compute T cell density, TCR beta template counts were normalized to usable DNA, which was estimated by amplifying housekeeping genes. Richness was estimated using the preseqR package, with extrapolation to 400,000 templates for PBMC samples and to 120,000 templates for tissue samples. Clonality was calculated as one minus Pielou's evenness. Differential abundance testing on productive amino-acid clonotypes, with a minimum total count of 5 and an alpha of 0.1, was used to identify tissue-enriched TCRs. The Jaccard Index and the Morisita Overlap Index were used to quantify repertoire overlap between compartments. GLIPH grouped TCR beta CDR3s together with public tetramer-defined viral CDR3s, and a viral motif had to include at least three viral sequences and show V-gene enrichment. TCRdb limited this immuneACCESS table to in-frame rearrangements with V and J called. A share of clones is missing; checked studies link under half to unresolved V genes, and the rest is unexplained. V, J and clone size are those of that table, while D and trimming were read from the DNA. The table for this sample lists about 15,000 clones; around 83% of them were counted only once. Of the sample, under 30% falls within the top ten clones.

At diagnosis, tumor, uninvolved tumor-adjacent lung and peripheral blood were collected and then preserved as a mix of FFPE and fresh-frozen material. For TCR repertoire profiling, the blood samples were analyzed as peripheral blood mononuclear cells. On this clone: There is no known antigen for this receptor. One base away there is no much larger clone; base qualities are not given.

This sample comprised peripheral blood, obtained before any cancer treatment. The receptor was derived from a female donor at least 60 years old with stage I squamous cell lung carcinoma. The chain links TRBV10-3 with TRBJ2-7; tentative D gene TRBD2, with 8 bases matching. The CDR3 protein is CAISGTGIREGREQYF. The DNA sequence is TGTGCCATCAGTGGGACAGGTATTCGGGAGGGAAGGGAGCAGTACTTC.